The clone carrying this T cell receptor (beta chain) has only a few counts. Its antigen is still unknown. This record comes from a study of T cell responses to AZD1222 COVID-19 vaccine. Only in-frame clones appear in the TCRdb table, and some are missing; sequencing was by immunoSEQ multiplex PCR. The sample holds under 200,000 clones, roughly 91% seen once. Pooled samples include second doses given at about 4 or 12 weeks. The CDR3 sequence is 16 residues long. Study-wide points: Repertoire collection took place solely once the T cell response had peaked. Targeting of unmutated variant regions was reportedly seen in nearly half of spike-specific TCRs. Spike-specific TCR breadth and depth rose after two AZD1222 doses.

The source was peripheral blood, collected 28 days after the second AZD1222 dose. The chain carries TRBV21-1 and TRBJ1-5. TRBV21-1 is assigned pseudogene status. This clonotype originated in an adult who received the AZD1222 COVID-19 vaccine. CDR3 region: CASSKNRGEDGQPQHF. DNA for the CDR3: TGTGCCAGCAGCAAGAACCGGGGCGAGGACGGGCAGCCCCAGCATTTT.